What follows are 9 T cell receptor beta chains derived from one specimen sequenced in a study of CD8 T cells in ankylosing spondylitis. General study findings and limits: About 8 highly homologous variants made up a TCR beta motif that seemed to typify ankylosing spondylitis blood.

No antigen is known for these receptors. TCRdb re-derived calls from the 5' RACE reads in MiXCR, one entry per CDR3 protein. The sample shows a few hundred thousand distinct CDR3 sequences, 8% of them seen only once. Sample: blood, either unsorted or a sorted T cell fraction (not recorded which). The receptors here all came from a male donor with ankylosing spondylitis.

On this clonotype itself: The missing conserved phenylalanine or tryptophan at the end of this CDR3 makes a read error likely. The limits of the CDR3 on the DNA are not certain, so only TCRdb's listed CDR3 is given. This sequence joins TRBV7-4 and TRBJ2-7; the table's D gene call, TRBD1, was not cross checked with the DNA. Germline lookup yields CDR1 SGHVT and CDR2 SQSDAQ. The CDR3 has 11 amino acids, counting both end residues. CDR3: CASSRQGPSGN.

The chain has TRBV20-1 and TRBJ1-5; D remains ambiguous. Germline loops: CDR1 DFQATT, CDR2 SNEGSKA (reference sequence). Trimming removed 3 bases at V and 0 bases at J, with 18 bases between. The CDR3 consists of 17 residues. The CDR3 sequence is CSASPARRSYSNQPQHF. The CDR3 DNA sequence: TGCAGTGCTAGCCCCGCCCGAAGGAGTTATAGCAATCAGCCCCAGCATTTT.

The sample holds a few counts of this clonotype. The genes are TRBV2 and TRBJ2-1; D ambiguous. Germline V CDR1 and CDR2: SNHLY, FYNNEI. The CDR3 runs to 12 residues. Trimming took 7 bases from V and 7 from J, leaving 11 bases between them. As DNA, the CDR3 is TGTGCCAGCATACCGGCGCTAAATGAGCAGTTCTTC. Encoded protein: CASIPALNEQFF.

This clonotype was seen more than once but under ten times. This chain links TRBV5-1 with TRBJ2-1; the match to TRBD2 covers 15 bases. Germline CDR1 and CDR2: SGHRS and YFSETQ. This CDR3 spans 16 amino acids. Trimming at V came to 4 bases and at J to 4 bases, leaving 3 bases not matched to a gene. The CDR3 loop is CASSHGLAGGYNEQFF. The CDR3 nucleotides are TGCGCCAGCAGCCACGGACTAGCGGGAGGGTACAATGAGCAGTTCTTC.

This clonotype was seen a few times. The chain combines TRBV30 with TRBJ2-3; 10 bases fit TRBD2. Trimming removed 8 bases from V and 0 bases from J; junction bases left unmatched: 8. CDR1 and CDR2 (germline): GTSNPN, SVGIG (reference sequence). The CDR3 has 15 amino acids. CDR3 bases: TGTGCCCGAGCTAAACTAGCGGGGAGCACAGATACGCAGTATTTT. This encodes CARAKLAGSTDTQYF.

This clonotype was picked up a small number of times. The rearrangement links TRBV4-2 to TRBJ2-7; TRBD2 matches 16 bases. V was clipped by 2 bases and J by 5 bases; unmatched bases: 6. The CDR3 contains 17 residues. Germline loops: CDR1 LGHNA, CDR2 YNFKEQ. CDR3 in amino acids: CASSQKGTSGRAHEQYF. The CDR3 nucleotides are TGTGCCAGCAGCCAAAAAGGGACTAGCGGGAGGGCCCACGAGCAGTACTTC.

The V gene is TRBV25-1, the J gene TRBJ2-3, with a weak D call TRBD2 (6 bases). V gave up 4 bases and J gave up 4 bases, with 12 bases separating them. This CDR3 region has 14 residues. Germline V lookup: CDR1 MGHDK, CDR2 SYGVNS. CDR3 sequence (DNA): TGTGCCAGCAGTGTGTATGGAGGGGCAGATACGCAGTATTTT. It specifies CASSVYGGADTQYF.

This clonotype was counted a few times. The CDR3 reads CASSPTSGLDTQYF. CDR3 sequence (DNA): TGTGCCAGCAGCCCGACTAGCGGGTTAGATACGCAGTATTTT. The chain couples TRBV7-3 to TRBJ2-3, with 10 bases identical to TRBD2. V shed 5 bases, J shed 5 bases, and the junction held 4 bases outside the gene matches. CDR1 and CDR2 from the germline V gene are SGHTA and FQGTGA. This CDR3 is built from 14 residues.

The chain is built from TRBV6-1 and TRBJ2-1, with TRBD1 matching 9 bases. The J segment lost 8 bases and the V segment lost 6 bases, leaving 8 bases of the junction unmatched. The CDR3 spans 14 residues. Per germline, CDR1 MNHNS and CDR2 SASEGT. CDR3 amino acids: CASRLGQGRDEQFF. As DNA, the CDR3 is TGTGCCAGCAGGTTGGGACAGGGAAGGGATGAGCAGTTCTTC.